This T cell receptor (beta chain) derives from a study of cytomegalovirus exposure and HLA in healthy donors. Whole-study results and caveats: Available immune exposure information was restricted to CMV serostatus only.

Regarding this clone: Its antigen remains unidentified.

The CDR3 runs 13 residues. V was cut by 2 bases and J by 6 bases, with 11 bases left in between. Germline CDR1 and CDR2: MNHEY and SMNVEV (reference sequence). The study ran its PCR with 60 Vbeta and 13 Jbeta primers. TCRdb's copy holds only in-frame clones and misses some; the assay was immunoSEQ multiplex PCR. With about 160,000 clones in the sample, the ten largest clones hold around 1.7%. The clonotype originates from a woman aged 45-59 years in good health and CMV-seronegative. The sequencing input was PBMCs. The V call is TRBV27, the J call TRBJ2-7, with D hard to call. The DNA of the CDR3 is TGTGCCAGCAGTTTAATTCCGGCAGGCGAGCAGTACTTC. This encodes CASSLIPAGEQYF.